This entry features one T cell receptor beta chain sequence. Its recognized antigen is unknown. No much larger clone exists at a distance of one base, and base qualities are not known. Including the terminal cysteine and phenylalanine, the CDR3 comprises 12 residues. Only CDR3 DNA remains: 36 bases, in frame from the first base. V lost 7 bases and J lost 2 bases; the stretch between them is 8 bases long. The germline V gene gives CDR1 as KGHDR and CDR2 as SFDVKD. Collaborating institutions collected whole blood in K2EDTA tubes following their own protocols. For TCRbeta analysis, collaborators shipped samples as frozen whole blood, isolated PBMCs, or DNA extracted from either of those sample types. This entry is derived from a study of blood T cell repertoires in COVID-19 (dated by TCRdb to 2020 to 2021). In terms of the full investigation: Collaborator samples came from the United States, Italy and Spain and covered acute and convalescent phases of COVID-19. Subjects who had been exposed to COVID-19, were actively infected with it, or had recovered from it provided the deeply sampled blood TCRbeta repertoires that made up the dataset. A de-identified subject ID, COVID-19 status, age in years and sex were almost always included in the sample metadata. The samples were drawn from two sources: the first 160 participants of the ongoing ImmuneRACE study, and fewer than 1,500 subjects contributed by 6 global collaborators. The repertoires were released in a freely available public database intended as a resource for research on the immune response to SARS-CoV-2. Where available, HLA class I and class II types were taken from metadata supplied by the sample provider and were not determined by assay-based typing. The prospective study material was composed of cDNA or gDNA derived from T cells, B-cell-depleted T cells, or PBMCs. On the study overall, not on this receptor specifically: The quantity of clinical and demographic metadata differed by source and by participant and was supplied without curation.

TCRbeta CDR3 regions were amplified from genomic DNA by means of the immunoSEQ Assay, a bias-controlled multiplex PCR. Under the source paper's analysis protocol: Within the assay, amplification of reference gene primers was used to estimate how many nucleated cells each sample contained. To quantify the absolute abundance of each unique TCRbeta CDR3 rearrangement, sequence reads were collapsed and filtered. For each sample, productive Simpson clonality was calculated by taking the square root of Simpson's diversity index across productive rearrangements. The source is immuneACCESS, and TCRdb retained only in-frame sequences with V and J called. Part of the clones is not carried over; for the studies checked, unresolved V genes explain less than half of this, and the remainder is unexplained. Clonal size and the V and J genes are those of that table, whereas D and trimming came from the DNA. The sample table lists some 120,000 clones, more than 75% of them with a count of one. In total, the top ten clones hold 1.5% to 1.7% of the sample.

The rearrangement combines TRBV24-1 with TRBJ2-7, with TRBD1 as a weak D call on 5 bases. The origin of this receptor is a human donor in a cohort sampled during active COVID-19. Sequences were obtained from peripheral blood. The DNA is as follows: TGTGCCACCAGCTTGACAGCCTACGAGCAGTACTTC. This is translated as CATSLTAYEQYF.